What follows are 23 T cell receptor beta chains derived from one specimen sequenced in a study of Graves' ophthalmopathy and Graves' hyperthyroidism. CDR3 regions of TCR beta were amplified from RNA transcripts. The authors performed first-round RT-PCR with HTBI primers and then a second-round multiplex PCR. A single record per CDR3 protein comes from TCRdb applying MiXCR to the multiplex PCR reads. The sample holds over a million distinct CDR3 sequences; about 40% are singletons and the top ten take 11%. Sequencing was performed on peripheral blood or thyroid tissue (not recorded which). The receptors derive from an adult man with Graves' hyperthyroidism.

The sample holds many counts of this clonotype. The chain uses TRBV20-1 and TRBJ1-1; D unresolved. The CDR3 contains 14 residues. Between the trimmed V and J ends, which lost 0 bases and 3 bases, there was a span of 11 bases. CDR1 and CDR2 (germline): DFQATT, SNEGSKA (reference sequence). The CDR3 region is CSARERRTYTEAFF. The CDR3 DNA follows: TGCAGTGCTAGAGAAAGGAGAACGTACACTGAAGCTTTCTTT.

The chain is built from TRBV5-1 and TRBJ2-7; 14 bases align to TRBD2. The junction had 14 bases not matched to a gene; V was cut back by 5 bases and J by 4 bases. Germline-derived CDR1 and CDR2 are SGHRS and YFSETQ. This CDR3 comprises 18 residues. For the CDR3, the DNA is TGCGCCAGCAGATCCAGACTAGCGGGAGGGAAAGCTGGATACGAGCAGTACTTC. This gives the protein CASRSRLAGGKAGYEQYF.

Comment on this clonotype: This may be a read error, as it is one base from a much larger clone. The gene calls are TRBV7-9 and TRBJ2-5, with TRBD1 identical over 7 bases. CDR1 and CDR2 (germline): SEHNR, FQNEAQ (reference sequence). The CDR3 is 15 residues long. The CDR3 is CSSSSYRDSQETQYF. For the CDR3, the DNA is TGTTCCAGCAGCTCATACCGGGACAGCCAAGAGACCCAGTACTTC.

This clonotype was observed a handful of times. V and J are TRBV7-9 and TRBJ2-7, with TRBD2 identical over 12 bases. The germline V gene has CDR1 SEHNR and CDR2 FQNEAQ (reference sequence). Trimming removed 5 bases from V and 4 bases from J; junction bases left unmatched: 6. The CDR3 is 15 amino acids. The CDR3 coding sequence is TGTGCCAGCAGCGCACTAGCGGGAGGTCTTTACGAGCAGTACTTC. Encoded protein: CASSALAGGLYEQYF.

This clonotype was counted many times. The CDR3: CASSEQGGYEQYF. The CDR3 coding sequence is TGTGCCAGTAGTGAACAGGGGGGCTACGAGCAGTACTTC. The chain couples TRBV19 to TRBJ2-7, with TRBD1 matching 8 bases. There are 13 residues in the CDR3. V gave up 5 bases and J gave up 3 bases; unmatched junction bases: 3. Germline CDR1 is LNHDA and CDR2 is SQIVND (reference sequence).

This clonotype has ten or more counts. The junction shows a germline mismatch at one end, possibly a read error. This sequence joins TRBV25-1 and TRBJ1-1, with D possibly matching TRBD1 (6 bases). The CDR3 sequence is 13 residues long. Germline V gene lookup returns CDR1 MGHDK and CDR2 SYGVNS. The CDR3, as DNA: TGTGCCAGCGGTGAGGGGGGCTACACTGAAGCTTTCTTT. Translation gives CASGEGGYTEAFF.

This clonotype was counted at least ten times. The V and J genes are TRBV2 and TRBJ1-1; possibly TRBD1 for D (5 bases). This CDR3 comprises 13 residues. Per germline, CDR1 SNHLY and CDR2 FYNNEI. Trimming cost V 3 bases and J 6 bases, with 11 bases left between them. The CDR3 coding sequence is TGTGCCAGCAGTGAGATGGGGCTGCCTGAAGCTTTCTTT. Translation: CASSEMGLPEAFF.

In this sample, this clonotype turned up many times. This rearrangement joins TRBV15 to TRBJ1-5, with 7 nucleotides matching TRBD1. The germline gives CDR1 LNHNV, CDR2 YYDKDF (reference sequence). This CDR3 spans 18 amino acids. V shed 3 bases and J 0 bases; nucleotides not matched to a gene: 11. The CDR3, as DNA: TGTGCCACCAGCAGTCCCTCGGGACAGAGATATAGCAATCAGCCCCAGCATTTT. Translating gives CATSSPSGQRYSNQPQHF.

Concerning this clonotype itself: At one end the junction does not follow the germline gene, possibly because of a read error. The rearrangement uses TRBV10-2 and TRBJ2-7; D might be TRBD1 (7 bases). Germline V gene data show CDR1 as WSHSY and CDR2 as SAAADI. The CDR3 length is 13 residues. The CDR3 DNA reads TGTGCCAGCAGGGGGGACCGACACTACGCGCAGTACTTC. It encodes CASRGDRHYAQYF.

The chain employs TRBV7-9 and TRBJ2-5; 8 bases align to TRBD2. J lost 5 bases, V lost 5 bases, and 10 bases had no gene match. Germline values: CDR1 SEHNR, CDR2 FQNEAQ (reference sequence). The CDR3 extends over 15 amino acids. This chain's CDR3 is CASSHSGGALETQYF. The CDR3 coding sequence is TGTGCCAGCAGCCACTCCGGGGGGGCCTTGGAGACCCAGTACTTC. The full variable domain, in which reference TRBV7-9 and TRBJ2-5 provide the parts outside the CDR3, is DTGVSQNPRHKITKRGQNVTFRCDPISEHNRLYWYRQTLGQGPEFLTYFQNEAQLEKSRLLSDRFSAERPKGSFSTLEIQRTEQGDSAMYLCASSHSGGALETQYFGPGTRLLVL.

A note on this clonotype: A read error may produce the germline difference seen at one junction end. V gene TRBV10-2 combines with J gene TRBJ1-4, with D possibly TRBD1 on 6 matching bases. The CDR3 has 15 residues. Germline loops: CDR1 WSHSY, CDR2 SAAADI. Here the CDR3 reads CASSVPGTPGEKLFF. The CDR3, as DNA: TGTGCCAGCAGTGTTCCCGGGACACCGGGGGAAAAACTGTTTTTT.

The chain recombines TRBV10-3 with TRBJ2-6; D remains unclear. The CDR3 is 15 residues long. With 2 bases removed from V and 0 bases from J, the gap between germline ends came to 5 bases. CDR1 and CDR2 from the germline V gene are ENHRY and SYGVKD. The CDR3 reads CAISERHSGANVLTF. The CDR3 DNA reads TGTGCCATCAGTGAGAGACACTCTGGGGCCAACGTCCTGACTTTC.

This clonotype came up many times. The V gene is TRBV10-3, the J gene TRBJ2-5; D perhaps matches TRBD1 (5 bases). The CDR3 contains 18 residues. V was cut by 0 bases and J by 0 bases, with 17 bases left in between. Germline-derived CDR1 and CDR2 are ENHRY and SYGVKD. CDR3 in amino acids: CAISESLFRDSYQETQYF. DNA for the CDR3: TGTGCCATCAGTGAGTCCCTTTTTCGTGACAGCTACCAAGAGACCCAGTACTTC.

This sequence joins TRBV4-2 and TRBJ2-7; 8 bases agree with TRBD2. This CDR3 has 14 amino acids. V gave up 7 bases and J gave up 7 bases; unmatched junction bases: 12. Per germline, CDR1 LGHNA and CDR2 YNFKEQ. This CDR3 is CASTTGGGRREQYF. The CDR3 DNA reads TGTGCCAGCACCACCGGGGGGGGCCGACGGGAGCAGTACTTC.

The CDR3: CASSLLGGGGETQYF. Here the CDR3 DNA reads TGTGCCAGCAGCTTGCTAGGAGGGGGTGGCGAGACCCAGTACTTC. The chain carries TRBV5-4 and TRBJ2-5; D possibly uses TRBD1 or TRBD2 (6 bases each). This CDR3 spans 15 amino acids. Trimming removed 1 base at V and 5 bases at J, with 15 bases between. Germline CDR1 SGHNT, CDR2 YYREEE (reference sequence).

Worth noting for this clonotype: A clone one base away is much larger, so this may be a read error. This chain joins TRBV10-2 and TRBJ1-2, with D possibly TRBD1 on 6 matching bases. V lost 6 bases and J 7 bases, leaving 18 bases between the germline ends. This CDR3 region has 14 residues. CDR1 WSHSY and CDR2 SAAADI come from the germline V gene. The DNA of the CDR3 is TGCGCCAGCAGCTTGAATGGACAGAGGGGTGGCTACACCTTC. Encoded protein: CASSLNGQRGGYTF.

The CDR3, as DNA: TGTGCCAGCAGCCCCCGGGGTTTGACCTTC. It translates to CASSPRGLTF. This chain links TRBV14 with TRBJ1-2; D gene uncertain. This CDR3 has 10 amino acids. Trimming shortened V by 4 bases and J by 14 bases, and 11 bases separated the two germline ends. Germline lookup yields CDR1 SGHDN and CDR2 FVKESK.

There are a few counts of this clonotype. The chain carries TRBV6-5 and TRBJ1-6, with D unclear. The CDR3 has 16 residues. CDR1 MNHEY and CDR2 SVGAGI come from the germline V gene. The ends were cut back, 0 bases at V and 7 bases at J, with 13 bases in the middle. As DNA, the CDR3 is TGTGCCAGCAGTTACTCAGGCCCCAACGGGAATTCACCCCTCCACTTT. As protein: CASSYSGPNGNSPLHF.

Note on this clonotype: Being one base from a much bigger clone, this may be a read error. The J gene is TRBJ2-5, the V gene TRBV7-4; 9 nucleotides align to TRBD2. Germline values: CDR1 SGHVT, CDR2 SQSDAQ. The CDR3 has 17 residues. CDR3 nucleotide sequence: TGTGTCAGCAGCTTAAGGAGGGTGGCGGGAGGGGGAGAGACCCAGTACTTC. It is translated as CVSSLRRVAGGGETQYF.

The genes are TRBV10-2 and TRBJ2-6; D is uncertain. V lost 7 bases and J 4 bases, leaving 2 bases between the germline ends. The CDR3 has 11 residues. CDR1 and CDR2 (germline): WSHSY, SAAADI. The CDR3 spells CASKGANVLTF. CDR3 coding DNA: TGCGCCAGCAAGGGGGCCAACGTCCTGACTTTC.

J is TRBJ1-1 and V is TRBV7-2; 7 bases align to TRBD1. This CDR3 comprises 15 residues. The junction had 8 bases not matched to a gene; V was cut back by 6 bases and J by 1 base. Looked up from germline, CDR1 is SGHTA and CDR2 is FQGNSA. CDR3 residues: CASRKTGFGNTEAFF. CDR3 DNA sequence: TGTGCCAGCAGGAAGACAGGGTTCGGGAACACTGAAGCTTTCTTT.

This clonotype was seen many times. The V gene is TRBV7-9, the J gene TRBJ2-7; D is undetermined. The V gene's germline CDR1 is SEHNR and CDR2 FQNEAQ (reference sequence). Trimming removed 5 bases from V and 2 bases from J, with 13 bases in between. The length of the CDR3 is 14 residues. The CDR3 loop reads CASSLSQQTYEQYF. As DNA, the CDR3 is TGTGCCAGCAGCCTATCACAGCAAACCTACGAGCAGTACTTC.

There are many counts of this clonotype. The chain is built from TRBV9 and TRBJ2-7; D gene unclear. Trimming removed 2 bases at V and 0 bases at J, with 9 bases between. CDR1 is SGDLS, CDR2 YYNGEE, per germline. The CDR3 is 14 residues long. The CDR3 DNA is TGTGCCAGCAGCGTTACAGAGAACTCCTACGAGCAGTACTTC. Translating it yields CASSVTENSYEQYF. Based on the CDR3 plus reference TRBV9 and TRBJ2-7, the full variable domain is DSGVTQTPKHLITATGQRVTLRCSPRSGDLSVYWYQQSLDQGLQFLIQYYNGEERAKGNILERFSAQQFPDLHSELNLSSLELGDSALYFCASSVTENSYEQYFGPGTRLTVT.